The 26 T cell receptor beta chains below come from one sample, sequenced in a study of response to subunit inactivated influenza vaccine. MiXCR, run by TCRdb on the RT-PCR reads, gives a single entry per CDR3 protein. The repertoire holds 280,000 or so distinct CDR3 sequences, with 20% to 25% as singletons. Sequencing used PBMCs from blood, obtained less than 22 months after vaccination. The source is a man between 45 and 75 years old who received an inactivated influenza vaccine.

There are a few counts of this clonotype. The J gene is TRBJ2-2, the V gene TRBV5-5, with D possibly being TRBD1 or TRBD2 (6 bases each). The ends were cut back, 0 bases at V and 3 bases at J, with 9 bases in the middle. The CDR3 is made up of 15 amino acids. Germline lookup yields CDR1 SGHKS and CDR2 YYEKEE (reference sequence). CDR3 amino acids: CASSLGGGHTGELFF. DNA for the CDR3: TGTGCCAGCAGCTTGGGAGGGGGGCACACCGGGGAGCTGTTTTTT. The full variable domain, in which reference TRBV5-5 and TRBJ2-2 provide the parts outside the CDR3, is DAGVTQSPTHLIKTRGQQVTLRCSPISGHKSVSWYQQVLGQGPQFIFQYYEKEERGRGNFPDRFSARQFPNYSSELNVNALLLGDSALYLCASSLGGGHTGELFFGEGSRLTVL.

A few counts support this clonotype. The CDR3 loop is CASTPSGGYEYGYTF. The CDR3 DNA follows: TGTGCCAGCACCCCTTCAGGGGGGTATGAGTATGGCTACACCTTC. This rearrangement joins TRBV7-2 to TRBJ1-2; 7 positions agree with TRBD1. The germline CDR1 and CDR2 sequences are SGHTA and FQGNSA. The CDR3 runs to 15 residues. V dropped 7 bases and J dropped 5; count of bases not matched to a gene: 13.

This clonotype was picked up a small number of times. The V call is TRBV6-5, the J call TRBJ2-7; D ambiguous. Germline V gives CDR1 MNHEY, CDR2 SVGAGI. The CDR3 is made up of 14 amino acids. The ends were cut back, 2 bases at V and 0 bases at J, with 8 bases in the middle. The CDR3 bases are TGTGCCAGCAGTTACGGATTTAGCTCCTACGAGCAGTACTTC. Protein product: CASSYGFSSYEQYF.

As to this clonotype: Since no conserved phenylalanine or tryptophan closes the CDR3, a read error is the likely cause. This chain connects TRBV7-4 to TRBJ1-1; no clear D gene. From germline, CDR1 is SGHVT and CDR2 SQSDAQ. Deletions cut 5 bases from V and 0 bases from J, with 4 bases between. The CDR3 extends over 12 amino acids. CDR3 sequence: CASSHMNTEAFS. The CDR3 DNA follows: TGTGCCAGCAGCCACATGAACACTGAAGCTTTCTCT.

This clonotype turned up a few times. V is TRBV6-2 or TRBV6-3 and J is TRBJ2-2; D unclear. The germline CDR1 and CDR2 sequences are MNHEY and SVGEGT. Deletions cut 0 bases from V and 6 bases from J, with 8 bases between. The CDR3 covers 14 residues. The CDR3 here is CASSYSLDAGELFF. For the CDR3, the DNA is TGTGCCAGCAGTTACTCGCTGGACGCCGGGGAGCTGTTTTTT.

With regard to this clonotype: The junction does not match germline at one end; this may be a read error. The CDR3 DNA is TGCGCCAGCAGCCCCGGACCGGCGAACACTGTAGCTTTCTTT. Its translation is CASSPGPANTVAFF. The rearrangement links TRBV5-1 to TRBJ1-1; D call uncertain. Germline CDR1 SGHRS, CDR2 YFSETQ. CDR3 length: 14 residues.

The chain links TRBV6-2 or TRBV6-3 to TRBJ1-1; the D gene is possibly TRBD1 (5 bases). Germline V gene lookup returns CDR1 MNHEY and CDR2 SVGEGT. V was trimmed by 2 bases and J by 1 base, leaving 20 bases between them. The CDR3 is 18 amino acids. In DNA, the CDR3 is TGTGCCAGCAGTTACGGTGGGGGACGGGGCCAGGGGAACACTGAAGCTTTCTTT. This gives the protein CASSYGGGRGQGNTEAFF.

The chain carries TRBV12-3 or TRBV12-4 and TRBJ2-3, with 9 bases matching TRBD2. With V trimmed by 3 bases and J by 2 bases, 12 bases remained unmatched. The CDR3 spans 18 residues. For the CDR3, the DNA is TGTGCCAGCAGTTTGTTTTCCGGGACTAGCCGAACCACAGATACGCAGTATTTT. This translates into CASSLFSGTSRTTDTQYF.

The rearrangement links TRBV9 to TRBJ2-2, with D possibly being TRBD2 (5 bases). CDR3 length: 16 amino acids. V was trimmed by 2 bases and J by 6 bases, leaving 17 bases between them. Germline CDR1 reads SGDLS; CDR2 reads YYNGEE. The CDR3 DNA follows: TGTGCCAGCAGCGTTGGACCGGGAAAAGCGGCCGGGGAGCTGTTTTTT. Encoded protein: CASSVGPGKAAGELFF. Using reference TRBV9 and TRBJ2-2 for the parts outside the CDR3, the full variable domain is DSGVTQTPKHLITATGQRVTLRCSPRSGDLSVYWYQQSLDQGLQFLIQYYNGEERAKGNILERFSAQQFPDLHSELNLSSLELGDSALYFCASSVGPGKAAGELFFGEGSRLTVL.

This clonotype was counted only a few times. CDR3 DNA: TGTGCCAGCAGTTATCAGGCTCGGGGAAATGAAAAACTGTTTTTT. Protein: CASSYQARGNEKLFF. The chain uses TRBV6-2 or TRBV6-3 and TRBJ1-4; the D is unclear. Trimming shortened V by 3 bases and J by 5 bases, and 13 bases separated the two germline ends. CDR3 length equals 15 residues. The V gene's germline CDR1 is MNHEY and CDR2 SVGEGT.

This clonotype was found a few times. This rearrangement joins TRBV20-1 to TRBJ2-1; D might be TRBD2 (5 bases). The CDR3 consists of 15 residues. Per germline, CDR1 DFQATT and CDR2 SNEGSKA (reference sequence). V was shortened by 2 bases and J by 3 bases, with 14 bases between the two germline ends. The CDR3 DNA reads TGCAGTGCTAGAACCCCGGGAACCCTCTACAATGAGCAGTTCTTC. It codes for CSARTPGTLYNEQFF.

V and J are TRBV18 and TRBJ1-1; maybe TRBD1 (5 bases). The ends were cut back, 6 bases at V and 0 bases at J, with 11 bases in the middle. CDR1 is KGHSH, CDR2 LQKENI, per germline. The CDR3 sequence is 14 residues long. The CDR3 DNA is TGTGCCAGCTCGACCGGGGGATTGAACACTGAAGCTTTCTTT. Encoded protein: CASSTGGLNTEAFF.

The chain combines TRBV19 with TRBJ2-7; 11 bases map to TRBD2. Looked up from germline, CDR1 is LNHDA and CDR2 is SQIVND (reference sequence). This CDR3 is built from 15 residues. V was pared by 6 bases and J by 4 bases, with 8 bases of the junction left unmatched. CDR3 nucleotide sequence: TGTGCCAGTAGCTTGACTAGCGGGACCCTTTACGAGCAGTACTTC. This translates into CASSLTSGTLYEQYF.

This clonotype has at least ten counts. The chain joins TRBV20-1 to TRBJ2-3; D is perhaps TRBD2 (5 bases). The CDR3 is 13 amino acids. Trimming cost V 3 bases and J 2 bases, with 9 bases left between them. Germline CDR1 DFQATT, CDR2 SNEGSKA (reference sequence). CDR3 residues: CSASTRDTDTQYF. Here the CDR3 DNA reads TGCAGTGCTAGCACGAGGGACACAGATACGCAGTATTTT.

In its sample, this clonotype was seen a few times. The chain employs TRBV27 and TRBJ1-5, with TRBD1 identical over 9 bases. Per the germline V gene, CDR1 is MNHEY and CDR2 is SMNVEV (reference sequence). The CDR3 extends over 16 amino acids. Trimming cost V 5 bases and J 3 bases; bases outside gene matches: 8. CDR3 in amino acids: CASSRRQGEFNQPQHF. The DNA for the CDR3 is TGTGCCAGCAGTCGTAGACAGGGGGAATTCAATCAGCCCCAGCATTTT.

For the CDR3, the DNA is TGTGCCAGCAGTTACGAGTATAACACTGAAGCTTTCTTT. It codes for CASSYEYNTEAFF. The chain links TRBV6-6 to TRBJ1-1; D is undetermined. Trimming shortened V by 2 bases and J by 2 bases, and 6 bases separated the two germline ends. Germline lookup yields CDR1 MNHNY and CDR2 SVGAGI (reference sequence). The CDR3 has 13 residues.

This clonotype was counted between two and nine times. The V call is TRBV24-1, the J call TRBJ2-3; possibly TRBD2 for D (5 bases). This CDR3 contains 19 residues. Trimming pared 9 bases from V and 2 bases from J, leaving 29 bases between. The V gene's germline CDR1 is KGHDR and CDR2 SFDVKD. Here the CDR3 DNA reads TGTGCCACCTCCAGTGGAGGATTTGAGTCAGGAAGCTTCACAGATACGCAGTATTTT. Protein sequence: CATSSGGFESGSFTDTQYF.

V is TRBV10-3 and J is TRBJ2-7, with 9 bases fitting TRBD1. V gave up 10 bases and J gave up 7 bases; unmatched junction bases: 8. Germline CDR1 and CDR2: ENHRY and SYGVKD. The CDR3 length is 12 residues. The chain's CDR3 is CATRGQGGEQYF. The DNA of the CDR3 is TGTGCCACCCGGGGACAGGGCGGGGAGCAGTACTTC.

This clonotype was found once. This sequence joins TRBV28 and TRBJ2-5, with a possible D match to TRBD1 (6 bases). V dropped 8 bases and J dropped 3 bases, with 13 bases sitting between them. CDR1 and CDR2 (germline): MDHEN, SYDVKM. This CDR3 is built from 13 residues. The CDR3 loop reads CASLEDSEETQYF. The CDR3 DNA sequence: TGTGCCAGCCTTGAGGACAGTGAAGAGACCCAGTACTTC.

This clonotype was detected a few times. V is TRBV5-5 and J is TRBJ1-1, with D unclear. V gave up 2 bases and J gave up 8 bases, with 13 bases separating them. The CDR3 totals 13 residues. Germline V gives CDR1 SGHKS, CDR2 YYEKEE (reference sequence). CDR3 nucleotide sequence: TGTGCCAGCAGCTTCCGAGTTAGTGGGGAAGCTTTCTTT. Translated, it gives CASSFRVSGEAFF.

In this sample, this clonotype turned up many times. The chain uses TRBV4-2 and TRBJ1-1, with D tentatively TRBD1 (6 bases). The germline gives CDR1 LGHNA, CDR2 YNFKEQ. The CDR3 runs 15 residues. Trimming removed 0 bases at V and 1 base at J, with 9 bases between. CDR3 sequence: CASSQEGQQNTEAFF. CDR3 nucleotide sequence: TGTGCCAGCAGCCAAGAAGGACAGCAGAACACTGAAGCTTTCTTT.

At least ten counts were recorded for this clonotype. The chain joins TRBV6-4 to TRBJ2-1; 9 bases agree with TRBD1. Per germline, CDR1 MRHNA and CDR2 SNTAGT. The CDR3 loop spans 13 amino acids. V dropped 4 bases and J dropped 7; count of bases not matched to a gene: 2. The DNA of the CDR3 is TGTGCCAGCAGTGCGGGACAGGGTAATGAGCAGTTCTTC. Translation gives CASSAGQGNEQFF.

This clonotype was observed a handful of times. CDR3 in DNA: TGCAGTGCTAGAAGAGCTAGCGGAATCACAGATACGCAGTATTTT. Translating gives CSARRASGITDTQYF. The chain uses TRBV20-1 and TRBJ2-3; TRBD2 matches at 7 bases. From germline, CDR1 is DFQATT and CDR2 SNEGSKA (reference sequence). The CDR3 loop spans 15 amino acids. V was clipped by 2 bases and J by 2 bases; unmatched bases: 7.

V is TRBV12-3 or TRBV12-4 and J is TRBJ2-4; unclear D gene. Trimming removed 3 bases at V and 6 bases at J, with 6 bases between. The CDR3 has 12 residues. Written as DNA, the CDR3 is TGTGCCAGCAGTTTGATTTCAAACATTCAGTACTTC. Its translation: CASSLISNIQYF.

The chain uses TRBV20-1 and TRBJ1-4; perhaps TRBD1 as D (6 bases). The CDR3 runs 13 residues. Trimming cost V 5 bases and J 9 bases, with 16 bases left between them. The germline V gene encodes CDR1 DFQATT and CDR2 SNEGSKA (reference sequence). In DNA, the CDR3 is TGCAGTGCTCCGATCGATACAGGGCAAAAACTGTTTTTT. Its translation is CSAPIDTGQKLFF.

This chain joins TRBV3-1 and TRBJ1-3; 9 nucleotides line up with TRBD1. This CDR3 is 15 amino acids long. CDR1 is LGHDT and CDR2 is YNNKEL in the germline V gene (reference sequence). The trim removed 1 base at V and 8 bases at J, leaving 6 bases unmatched. Here the CDR3 DNA reads TGTGCCAGCAGCCAAGGACAGGGGGGTTTAGACACCATATATTTT. The encoded protein is CASSQGQGGLDTIYF.